Listed below are T cell receptor beta chains from one sample, sequenced in a study of cytomegalovirus exposure and HLA in healthy donors. Clones were sequenced by immunoSEQ multiplex PCR, and TCRdb holds only the in-frame ones, with some missing. There are approximately 82,000 clones in the sample; 95% occur only once, and 0.69% lies in the top ten. Sequenced input: PBMCs. Receptor source: a woman aged 18-29 years in good health and CMV-seronegative. The CDR3 runs from the conserved cysteine through the conserved F or W. D genes are given only for firm matches. Clone size is shown for a subset of rows, as once, few, many or a class of expanded clone.

clone_size j_call d_call v_call cdr3_nt cdr3_aa
- TRBJ2-5 - TRBV6-5 TGTGCCAGCAGTTCGAGTGAGACCCAGTACTTC CASSSSETQYF
- TRBJ2-7 - TRBV7-7 TGTGCCAGCAGCCCCGGGGGTATCGGCGAGCAGTACTTC CASSPGGIGEQYF
once TRBJ2-3 - TRBV28 TGTGCCAGCAGTAGATTCCTTGAAATAGTACGATTGACAGATACGCAGTATTTT CASSRFLEIVRLTDTQYF
- TRBJ2-3 - TRBV11-2 TGTGCCAGCAGCCTCTGGGAAGGGGCAGACACAGATACGCAGTATTTT CASSLWEGADTDTQYF
- TRBJ2-7 TRBD1 TRBV27 TGTGCCAGCAGTTTATCGGTCCCGGGACAGGGGGCGTACACGCCTGTCTACGAGCAGTACTTC CASSLSVPGQGAYTPVYEQYF
- TRBJ2-1 - TRBV29-1 TGCAGCGTGGGCTTGAGGGATGAGCAGTTCTTC CSVGLRDEQFF
- TRBJ1-6 TRBD1 TRBV13 TGTGCCAGCACCGCGGACAGGGCTAATTCACCCCTCCACTTT CASTADRANSPLHF
- TRBJ2-2 - TRBV19 TGTGCCAGTAGTGTCCCGACCTCGGGCACCGGGGAGCTGTTTTTT CASSVPTSGTGELFF
- TRBJ1-1 - TRBV11-3 TGTGCCAGCAGCTCCCTCCCGAACACTGAAGCTTTCTTT CASSSLPNTEAFF
- TRBJ1-2 TRBD1 TRBV10-3 TGTGCCATCAGTCCCAGGGGGGTCAGTGCTAACTATGGCTACACCTTC CAISPRGVSANYGYTF
- TRBJ2-1 - TRBV25-1 TGTGCCAGCAGTGTCACAGGGTCCTACAATGAGCAGTTCTTC CASSVTGSYNEQFF
- TRBJ1-1 - TRBV9 TGTGCCAGCAGCGTGGCCACAAAGAACACTGAAGCTTTCTTT CASSVATKNTEAFF
- TRBJ2-5 TRBD1 TRBV19 TGTGCCAGTAGTTCAACAGGGGGCTATAGGGAGACCCAGTACTTC CASSSTGGYRETQYF
- TRBJ2-7 TRBD2 TRBV5-1 TGCGCCAGCAGCCCGTGGACTAGCGGGGGGGCCCACGAGCAGTACTTC CASSPWTSGGAHEQYF
- TRBJ1-4 - TRBV6-1 TGTGCCAGCAGTGAATGGGCGAGTTATGCAACTAATGAAAAACTGTTTTTT CASSEWASYATNEKLFF
- TRBJ1-1 TRBD1 TRBV27 TGTGCCAGCAGAAGACAGGGGAACATGAACACTGAAGCTTTCTTT CASRRQGNMNTEAFF
- TRBJ1-1 - TRBV27 TGTGCCAGCAGTTTGAGGACAGCCATGAACACTGAAGCTTTCTTT CASSLRTAMNTEAFF
- TRBJ2-3 TRBD1 TRBV19 TGTGCCAGTAGTAACCAAACAGGGGGCACAGATACGCAGTATTTT CASSNQTGGTDTQYF
- TRBJ1-3 TRBD1 TRBV7-8 TGTGCCAGCAGACCCGGACAGGGGGTAGGAAACACCATATATTTT CASRPGQGVGNTIYF
- TRBJ1-5 - TRBV7-8 TGTGCCAGCAGCTTAGGGGAGCGTCAGCCCCAGCATTTT CASSLGERQPQHF
- TRBJ1-3 - TRBV4-3 TGCGCCAGCAGCCAAGTAGACATACCCAGAAACACCATATATTTT CASSQVDIPRNTIYF
- TRBJ2-7 TRBD2 TRBV5-5 TGTGCCAGCAGCAGAAGACTAGCGAACGAGCAGTACTTC CASSRRLANEQYF
- TRBJ2-3 TRBD1 TRBV28 TGTGCCAGCAGTCGATGGACAGGGGGCGCAGATACGCAGTATTTT CASSRWTGGADTQYF
- TRBJ1-6 TRBD1 TRBV5-5 TGTGCCAGCAGCTGGACAGGGGGCAATAATTCACCCCTCCACTTT CASSWTGGNNSPLHF
- TRBJ2-5 TRBD2 TRBV4-3 TGCGCCAGCAGCCAAGACAGACTAGCGGGGCAAGAGACCCAGTACTTC CASSQDRLAGQETQYF
- TRBJ2-5 TRBD2 TRBV11-2 TGTGCCAGCAGCTTTTACCCTGGACTAGCGGCTCAAGAGACCCAGTACTTC CASSFYPGLAAQETQYF
- TRBJ2-1 - TRBV11-2 TGTGCCAGCAGCTTAGTCAGGGGACGGCGGGATGAGCAGTTCTTC CASSLVRGRRDEQFF
- TRBJ2-7 TRBD2 TRBV28 TGTGCCAGCAGCCAACTAGCGGGAGGGCCTCAAGAGCAGTACTTC CASSQLAGGPQEQYF
- TRBJ2-1 TRBD2 TRBV11-2 TGTGCCAGCAGCTCCCTAGCGGGGGACAATGAGCAGTTCTTC CASSSLAGDNEQFF
- TRBJ1-6 - TRBV7-9 TGTGCCAGCAGCCCGCCGGGGGGGGCGCTTAATTCACCCCTCCACTTT CASSPPGGALNSPLHF
- TRBJ1-2 TRBD1 TRBV6-6 TGTGCCAGCAGTTTCGACAGGGCTCTTGGCTATGGCTACACCTTC CASSFDRALGYGYTF
- TRBJ1-3 TRBD1 TRBV6-5 TGTGCCAGCAGTTTTGAGGGGGCGAGAGGAAACACCATATATTTT CASSFEGARGNTIYF
- TRBJ2-2 TRBD1 TRBV5-6 TGTGCCAGTCTCCTCTGGGGACAGATAAACACCGGGGAGCTGTTTTTT CASLLWGQINTGELFF
- TRBJ2-2 - TRBV9 TGTGCCAGCAGCGTAGGGGGGCAAACCGGGGAGCTGTTTTTT CASSVGGQTGELFF
- TRBJ2-7 TRBD1 TRBV28 TGTGCCAGCAGTGGGGACAGGGGATCCCTCTCCTACGAGCAGTACTTC CASSGDRGSLSYEQYF
- TRBJ2-3 - TRBV7-9 TGTGCCAGCAGCCTGTCTAATAGGGGGACAGATACGCAGTATTTT CASSLSNRGTDTQYF
- TRBJ1-4 - TRBV5-4 TGTGCCAGCAGCCCCGAGGGGGAACCACAGCCGGAAAAACTGTTTTTT CASSPEGEPQPEKLFF
- TRBJ2-7 TRBD1 TRBV5-4 TGTGCCAGCAGCCCGGGGACAGTCTACGAGCAGTACTTC CASSPGTVYEQYF
once TRBJ2-3 - TRBV5-1 TGCGCCAGCAACTACGGAACCCGCACAGATACGCAGTATTTT CASNYGTRTDTQYF
- TRBJ1-6 - TRBV9 TGTGCCAGCAGCGTAGCACCGAGCTCCTATAATTCACCCCTCCACTTT CASSVAPSSYNSPLHF
- TRBJ2-2 TRBD2 TRBV2 TGTGCCAGCAGAGTTTGGACTAGCTACACCGGGGAGCTGTTTTTT CASRVWTSYTGELFF